Sequencing of this T cell receptor (beta chain) was carried out in a study of spatial heterogeneity in lung cancer. The sample holds a few counts of this clonotype. Carried by each TCR cDNA molecule was a unique molecular identifier. TCRdb redid the calling of the 5' RACE reads with MiXCR, one entry per CDR3 protein. The sample yields fewer than 5,500 distinct CDR3 sequences, 3.5% to 4.5% seen once. The CDR3 has 16 residues. Unmatched junction bases numbered 5, after V lost 3 bases and J lost 0 bases. Germline CDR1 reads SGHRS; CDR2 reads YFSETQ. Time point given: sample taken at primary tumor resection.

Sequenced material: normal lung tissue next to the tumor, taken at surgery. The clonotype originates from a male donor with early-stage non-small cell lung cancer. V gene TRBV5-1 combines with J gene TRBJ2-3; 9 positions match TRBD2. CDR3 protein: CASSSTAGGSTDTQYF. The CDR3 coding sequence is TGCGCCAGCAGCTCCACAGCGGGGGGAAGCACAGATACGCAGTATTTT.